This T cell receptor (beta chain) was sequenced in a study of neurological immune-mediated disorders. About the study: The roughly 34 multiple sclerosis patients comprised around 30 relapsing-remitting and 3 secondary progressive cases.

By 5'RACE with 10-nucleotide random UMIs, the cDNA was made. MiXCR, run by TCRdb on the 5' RACE reads, gives a single entry per CDR3 protein. The sample contains roughly 71,000 distinct CDR3 sequences, roughly 3.6% of which appear only once. Unsorted libraries were prepared from 2 million PBMCs that had been stored at -80 C. Trimming removed 0 bases at V and 9 bases at J, with 15 bases between. This CDR3 comprises 15 residues. The germline CDR1 and CDR2 sequences are LGHNA and YSLEER. This clonotype was observed at least ten times. Sequencing was carried out using PBMCs. The chain joins TRBV4-3 to TRBJ1-5; a weak D match, TRBD1 (6 bases). This sequence originates from a young man with multiple sclerosis. Written as DNA, the CDR3 is TGCGCCAGCAGCCAAGATGTGGGGGCCGGGGGGCCCCAGCATTTT. Translation gives CASSQDVGAGGPQHF.